These T cell receptor beta chains were read from a single sample in a study of T cell responses to AZD1222 COVID-19 vaccine. The repertoire was sequenced with immunoSEQ multiplex PCR; TCRdb's copy has only in-frame clones and lacks some. The table includes roughly 120,000 clones, approximately 85% detected once. This material consisted of peripheral blood, taken on day 0 of AZD1222 vaccination. The source is an adult in good health. Both conserved end residues are part of each CDR3. A D gene is named only where the DNA matches it firmly. Size is omitted from some rows. Given values are once, few, many or a class for expanded clones.

cdr3_aa cdr3_nt v_call clone_size d_call j_call
CASSILDGEQYF TGTGCCAGCAGTATTCTCGACGGGGAGCAGTACTTC TRBV27 . . TRBJ2-7
CASSQRTGYEQYF TGTGCCAGCAGCCAACGGACAGGGTACGAGCAGTACTTC TRBV3-1/TRBV3-2 . TRBD1 TRBJ2-7
CASSPGLVEQFF TGTGCCAGCAGTCCAGGACTTGTTGAGCAGTTCTTC TRBV12-3/TRBV12-4 . . TRBJ2-1
CATSDPGQKETQYF TGTGCCACCAGTGATCCTGGACAGAAAGAGACCCAGTACTTC TRBV24-1 . . TRBJ2-5
CASSPGGGPVHEQFF TGCGCCAGCAGCCCGGGAGGGGGTCCGGTGCATGAGCAGTTCTTC TRBV5-1 . TRBD2 TRBJ2-1
CASSQGGLIGTDTQYF TGCGCCAGCAGCCAGGGCGGGCTTATAGGCACAGATACGCAGTATTTT TRBV4-3 . . TRBJ2-3
CASSQGDRGNTEAFF TGCGCCAGCAGCCAAGGGGACAGGGGAAACACTGAAGCTTTCTTT TRBV4-3 . TRBD1 TRBJ1-1
CASSSLRAPPHGYTF TGTGCCAGCAGTTCTCTCCGGGCCCCACCCCATGGCTACACCTTC TRBV6-2/TRBV6-3 . . TRBJ1-2
CASSDGTGTEAFF TGTGCCAGCAGCGACGGGACAGGGACTGAAGCTTTCTTT TRBV7-9 few TRBD1 TRBJ1-1
CASSLALNQPQHF TGCGCCAGCAGCTTGGCCCTTAATCAGCCCCAGCATTTT TRBV5-1 once . TRBJ1-5
CASSLQGDTEAFF TGTGCCAGCAGCTTACAGGGCGACACTGAAGCTTTCTTT TRBV7-3 . . TRBJ1-1
CAISDQGPPNSPLHF TGTGCCATCAGTGATCAAGGGCCCCCTAATTCACCCCTCCACTTT TRBV10-3 . . TRBJ1-6
CASSFLRGTNYGYTF TGTGCCAGCAGCTTTCTCCGGGGCACTAACTATGGCTACACCTTC TRBV7-9 . . TRBJ1-2
CASSEAWDPGNTIYF TGTGCCAGCAGTGAAGCTTGGGACCCTGGAAACACCATATATTTT TRBV6-1 . . TRBJ1-3
CAWSVLGTSGNTIYF TGTGCCTGGAGTGTACTTGGGACGTCTGGAAACACCATATATTTT TRBV30 . . TRBJ1-3
CASSLADYLSNQPQHF TGTGCCAGCAGCTTGGCGGACTACCTTAGCAATCAGCCCCAGCATTTT TRBV7-8 . . TRBJ1-5
CASSYAVYEQYF TGTGCCAGCAGTTACGCTGTCTACGAGCAGTACTTC TRBV6-2/TRBV6-3 . . TRBJ2-7